This entry concerns a single TCR beta chain. Generated by immunoSEQ multiplex PCR, the TCRdb table keeps only in-frame clones and is missing some. The sample consists of over 150,000 clones, approximately 87% of them appearing once. The data originate from a study of blood T cell repertoires in COVID-19. The CDR3 runs to 15 residues. The germline CDR1 and CDR2 sequences are SGHTA and FQGNSA. Trimming cost V 4 bases and J 9 bases; bases outside gene matches: 6. This chain links TRBV7-2 with TRBJ2-5, with 15 nucleotides matching TRBD2. The sequenced sample was peripheral blood. This TCR was recovered from a man in his 70s with active or convalescent COVID-19. CDR3 amino acids: CASSSGLAGGLAQYF. The CDR3 region has the DNA TGTGCCAGCAGCTCTGGACTAGCGGGAGGGCTGGCCCAGTACTTC.